This T cell receptor (beta chain) came from a study of cytomegalovirus exposure and HLA in healthy donors. Study-wide results and limits: In vitro work confirmed that a few CMV-associated chains recognize CMV antigens. TCR beta V segments were, for the most part, productive about 87% or about 30% of the time in an earlier analysis.

Sampled while nominally healthy, donors likely had unrecorded immune exposures. V lost 9 bases and J 1 base, leaving 13 bases between the germline ends. From germline, CDR1 is LNHDA and CDR2 SQIVND (reference sequence). CDR3 length: 14 amino acids. The PCR had 60 Vbeta and 13 Jbeta primers. The repertoire was sequenced with immunoSEQ multiplex PCR; TCRdb's copy has only in-frame clones and lacks some. The sample has about 140,000 clones, less than 80% seen once; the top ten hold approximately 8.2%. Comment on this clone: Its antigen is not known.

The sequencing sample was made of PBMCs. This rearrangement joins TRBV19 to TRBJ1-5, with D maybe TRBD1 (6 bases). This sequence was found in a woman aged 45-65 years in good health and CMV-seropositive. In DNA, the CDR3 is TGTGCCAGCACAGGGCAGTTGAGCAATCAGCCCCAGCATTTT. This encodes CASTGQLSNQPQHF.